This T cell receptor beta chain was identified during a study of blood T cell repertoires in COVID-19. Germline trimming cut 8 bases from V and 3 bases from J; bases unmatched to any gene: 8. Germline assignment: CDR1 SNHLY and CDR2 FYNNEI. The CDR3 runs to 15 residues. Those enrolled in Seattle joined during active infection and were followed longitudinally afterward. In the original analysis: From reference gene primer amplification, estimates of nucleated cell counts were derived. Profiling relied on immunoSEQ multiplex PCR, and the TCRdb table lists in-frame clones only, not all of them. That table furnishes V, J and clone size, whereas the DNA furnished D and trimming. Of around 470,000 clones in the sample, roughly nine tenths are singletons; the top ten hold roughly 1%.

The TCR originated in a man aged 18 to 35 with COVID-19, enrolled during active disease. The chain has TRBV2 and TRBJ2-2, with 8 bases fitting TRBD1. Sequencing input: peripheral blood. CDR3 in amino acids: CASSRGTGHTGELFF. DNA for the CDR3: TGTGCCAGCTCGCGAGGGACAGGTCACACCGGGGAGCTGTTTTTT.